A selection of T cell receptor beta chains follows, all from one sample in a study of cytomegalovirus exposure and HLA in healthy donors. The assay was immunoSEQ multiplex PCR, and TCRdb's table has in-frame clones only and misses some. The sample lists roughly 120,000 clones; about 87% were seen once. The sequenced sample was PBMCs. These receptors all come from a man aged 18 to 30 in good health and CMV-seronegative. CDR3s include the opening cysteine and the closing phenylalanine or tryptophan. A D gene is named only where the DNA matches it firmly. Clone size is stated in some rows and not others, as once, few, many or a class when expanded.

clone size: NA; J gene: TRBJ1-3; V gene: TRBV28; D gene: NA; CDR3 DNA: TGTGCCAGCAGTTTGGCCCTGGTCGTGGGAAACACCATATATTTT; CDR3 protein: CASSLALVVGNTIYF
clone size: NA; J gene: TRBJ2-7; V gene: TRBV2; D gene: NA; CDR3 DNA: TGTGCCAGCAGTTCGCGACAGTATATCTCCTACGAGCAGTACTTC; CDR3 protein: CASSSRQYISYEQYF
clone size: NA; J gene: TRBJ1-4; V gene: TRBV6-1; D gene: NA; CDR3 DNA: TGTGCCAGCAGTGAATTCCGGAATGAAAAACTGTTTTTT; CDR3 protein: CASSEFRNEKLFF
clone size: NA; J gene: TRBJ2-1; V gene: TRBV5-5; D gene: TRBD2; CDR3 DNA: TGTGCCAGCAGCTACGATCCCACTTACAGGCCCCGGGGGGTCGATGAGCAGTTCTTC; CDR3 protein: CASSYDPTYRPRGVDEQFF
clone size: NA; J gene: TRBJ1-1; V gene: TRBV20-1; D gene: NA; CDR3 DNA: TGCAGTGCGGAACAGGGAGAAGCTTTCTTT; CDR3 protein: CSAEQGEAFF
clone size: NA; J gene: TRBJ1-2; V gene: TRBV29-1; D gene: TRBD1; CDR3 DNA: TGCAGCGTTACTGGACAGGGTAACTATGGCTACACCTTC; CDR3 protein: CSVTGQGNYGYTF
clone size: NA; J gene: TRBJ2-7; V gene: TRBV4-1; D gene: TRBD2; CDR3 DNA: TGCGCCAGCAGCCAAGATGGGAGCGGGAGCGTCGCCTACGAGCAGTACTTC; CDR3 protein: CASSQDGSGSVAYEQYF
clone size: NA; J gene: TRBJ1-4; V gene: TRBV28; D gene: NA; CDR3 DNA: TGTGCCAGCAGTTTATTAGGGGGAGATGAAAAACTGTTTTTT; CDR3 protein: CASSLLGGDEKLFF
clone size: NA; J gene: TRBJ2-7; V gene: TRBV27; D gene: NA; CDR3 DNA: TGTGCCAGCAGGCTAGGTCTCGCTACCTACGAGCAGTACTTC; CDR3 protein: CASRLGLATYEQYF
clone size: NA; J gene: TRBJ2-3; V gene: TRBV11-2; D gene: TRBD2; CDR3 DNA: TGTGCCAGCAGTACTAGCGGGGGGGGCACAGATACGCAGTATTTT; CDR3 protein: CASSTSGGGTDTQYF
clone size: NA; J gene: TRBJ2-7; V gene: TRBV27; D gene: NA; CDR3 DNA: TGTGCCAGCAGCCGATTTGGGGGGTCCTTCCTAGACTACGAGCAGTACTTC; CDR3 protein: CASSRFGGSFLDYEQYF
clone size: NA; J gene: TRBJ2-1; V gene: TRBV5-4; D gene: TRBD1; CDR3 DNA: TGTGCCAGCAGCCCGGGACAGGTCTCCTACAATGAGCAGTTCTTC; CDR3 protein: CASSPGQVSYNEQFF
clone size: NA; J gene: TRBJ2-1; V gene: TRBV6-1; D gene: NA; CDR3 DNA: TGTGCCAGCAGCCTCCCCGTCGGGTCCTACAATGAGCAGTTCTTC; CDR3 protein: CASSLPVGSYNEQFF
clone size: NA; J gene: TRBJ2-7; V gene: TRBV5-1; D gene: NA; CDR3 DNA: TGCGCCAGCAGCTTGGCCTGGACAGAAAAAACCTACGAGCAGTACTTC; CDR3 protein: CASSLAWTEKTYEQYF
clone size: NA; J gene: TRBJ2-5; V gene: TRBV27; D gene: NA; CDR3 DNA: TGTGCCAGCAGTTTATCAAAACTCGAGACCCAGTACTTC; CDR3 protein: CASSLSKLETQYF
clone size: NA; J gene: TRBJ2-7; V gene: TRBV4-1; D gene: TRBD2; CDR3 DNA: TGCGCCAGCAGCCAAGACTCACGGGGGGGCCGATACGAGCAGTACTTC; CDR3 protein: CASSQDSRGGRYEQYF
clone size: NA; J gene: TRBJ2-3; V gene: TRBV5-6; D gene: TRBD2; CDR3 DNA: TGTGCCAGCAGCTTGGGAATAGCGGGGGGCCAAGTTACGCAGTATTTT; CDR3 protein: CASSLGIAGGQVTQYF
clone size: NA; J gene: TRBJ1-2; V gene: TRBV28; D gene: NA; CDR3 DNA: TGTGCCAGCAGCCAGCCTGGAGACTATGGCTACACCTTC; CDR3 protein: CASSQPGDYGYTF
clone size: NA; J gene: TRBJ1-3; V gene: TRBV10-3; D gene: TRBD1; CDR3 DNA: TGTGCCATCAGCGATCCCGGATGGACAGGTACTAGCTCTGGAAACACCATATATTTT; CDR3 protein: CAISDPGWTGTSSGNTIYF
clone size: few; J gene: TRBJ2-7; V gene: TRBV27; D gene: TRBD1; CDR3 DNA: TGTGCCAGCAGCCGGGACAGGAACTACGAGCAGTACTTC; CDR3 protein: CASSRDRNYEQYF